The source of this TCR beta chain is a study of regulatory T cells in long-lasting Graves disease. This clonotype has more than one count but fewer than ten. According to the study, TCR beta libraries were built with iRepertoire HTBI primers and CDR3-region Arm-PCR. MiXCR was run by TCRdb on the multiplex PCR reads, yielding one entry per CDR3 protein. The table includes more than 650,000 distinct CDR3 sequences, approximately 31% detected once. The CDR3 sequence is 17 residues long. CDR1 and CDR2 (germline): MNHEY, SMNVEV (reference sequence). V lost 7 bases to trimming and J lost 3 bases, with 22 bases between them. Indicated time point: persistent/refractory GD, antithyroid drugs over 5 years with positive TRAb. Construction of the TCR library relied on RNA isolated from PBMCs.

The gene calls are TRBV27 and TRBJ2-4, with D maybe TRBD1 (5 bases). The sequence came from a female donor with Graves disease. Sequences were derived from peripheral blood mononuclear cells (PBMCs), sampled when the disease was refractory, from a patient treated with antithyroid drugs. CDR3 sequence reads: CASTLKGQGGIKNIQYF. The CDR3 DNA reads TGTGCCAGCACCCTAAAGGGGCAGGGTGGTATCAAAAACATTCAGTACTTC.